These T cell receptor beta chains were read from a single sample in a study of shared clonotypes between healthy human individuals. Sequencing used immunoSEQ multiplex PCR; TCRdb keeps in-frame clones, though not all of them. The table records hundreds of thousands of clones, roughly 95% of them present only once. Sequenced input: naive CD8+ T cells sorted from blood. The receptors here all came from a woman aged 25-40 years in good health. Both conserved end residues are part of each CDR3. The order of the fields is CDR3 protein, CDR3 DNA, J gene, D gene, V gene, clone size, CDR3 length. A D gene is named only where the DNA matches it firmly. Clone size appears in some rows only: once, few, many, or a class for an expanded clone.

CDR3aa: CASSRTVYSNQPQHF; CDR3nt: TGTGCCAGCAGTCGGACGGTCTATAGCAATCAGCCCCAGCATTTT; j_gene: TRBJ1-5; d_gene: NA; v_gene: TRBV6-5; abundance: once; len: 15
CDR3aa: CASSLIPGMNTEAFF; CDR3nt: TGTGCCAGCAGCTTGATCCCGGGAATGAACACTGAAGCTTTCTTT; j_gene: TRBJ1-1; d_gene: NA; v_gene: TRBV7-9; abundance: once; len: 15
CDR3aa: CASSVGSTGTYEQYF; CDR3nt: TGTGCCAGCAGCGTAGGAAGCACAGGGACATACGAGCAGTACTTC; j_gene: TRBJ2-7; d_gene: NA; v_gene: TRBV9; abundance: NA; len: 15
CDR3aa: CASSLTGNEQYF; CDR3nt: TGTGCCAGCAGTTTAACTGGGAACGAGCAGTACTTC; j_gene: TRBJ2-7; d_gene: NA; v_gene: TRBV27; abundance: NA; len: 12
CDR3aa: CASSPSPTDSLMFTGELFF; CDR3nt: TGTGCCAGCAGCCCAAGCCCGACAGACAGCCTGATGTTTACCGGGGAGCTGTTTTTT; j_gene: TRBJ2-2; d_gene: NA; v_gene: TRBV4-2; abundance: NA; len: 19
CDR3aa: CASSYSFGGLSYEQYF; CDR3nt: TGTGCCAGCAGTTACTCGTTCGGGGGATTGAGCTACGAGCAGTACTTC; j_gene: TRBJ2-7; d_gene: NA; v_gene: TRBV6-5; abundance: NA; len: 16
CDR3aa: CAHRLNEAHEQYF; CDR3nt: TGTGCCCACAGGCTGAATGAGGCCCACGAGCAGTACTTC; j_gene: TRBJ2-7; d_gene: NA; v_gene: TRBV30; abundance: NA; len: 13
CDR3aa: CASSLGTGGADYEQYF; CDR3nt: TGTGCCAGCAGCTTGGGGACAGGGGGCGCCGACTACGAGCAGTACTTC; j_gene: TRBJ2-7; d_gene: TRBD1; v_gene: TRBV5-8; abundance: NA; len: 16
CDR3aa: CSVEDRTSGYNEQFF; CDR3nt: TGCAGCGTTGAAGATCGGACTAGCGGATACAATGAGCAGTTCTTC; j_gene: TRBJ2-1; d_gene: TRBD2; v_gene: TRBV29-1; abundance: NA; len: 15
CDR3aa: CARIGTAVYGYTF; CDR3nt: TGTGCCAGGATCGGGACAGCGGTCTATGGCTACACCTTC; j_gene: TRBJ1-2; d_gene: TRBD1; v_gene: TRBV2; abundance: few; len: 13
CDR3aa: CASPGPYPHGEKLFF; CDR3nt: TGTGCCAGCCCCGGTCCCTATCCCCATGGTGAAAAACTGTTTTTT; j_gene: TRBJ1-4; d_gene: NA; v_gene: TRBV13; abundance: NA; len: 15
CDR3aa: CASSLSQTQNYEQYF; CDR3nt: TGTGCCAGCAGTTTATCCCAGACACAGAACTACGAGCAGTACTTC; j_gene: TRBJ2-7; d_gene: NA; v_gene: TRBV27; abundance: once; len: 15
CDR3aa: CASRENTEAFF; CDR3nt: TGTGCCTCCAGGGAGAACACTGAAGCTTTCTTT; j_gene: TRBJ1-1; d_gene: NA; v_gene: TRBV30; abundance: NA; len: 11
CDR3aa: CSVNTEAFF; CDR3nt: TGCAGCGTGAACACTGAAGCTTTCTTT; j_gene: TRBJ1-1; d_gene: NA; v_gene: TRBV29-1; abundance: NA; len: 9
CDR3aa: CASSPLAASYNEQFF; CDR3nt: TGTGCCAGCAGCCCACTAGCGGCTTCCTACAATGAGCAGTTCTTC; j_gene: TRBJ2-1; d_gene: TRBD2; v_gene: TRBV6-5; abundance: NA; len: 15
CDR3aa: CASSLGGGLAASGYEQYF; CDR3nt: TGTGCCAGCAGTTTAGGCGGGGGGCTAGCGGCCTCAGGGTACGAGCAGTACTTC; j_gene: TRBJ2-7; d_gene: TRBD2; v_gene: TRBV27; abundance: NA; len: 18
CDR3aa: CASSFNSRAALLAYEQYF; CDR3nt: TGTGCCAGCAGCTTTAACAGTAGGGCAGCCCTGCTGGCCTACGAGCAGTACTTC; j_gene: TRBJ2-7; d_gene: NA; v_gene: TRBV7-8; abundance: NA; len: 18
CDR3aa: CSVSGEAKNIQYF; CDR3nt: TGCAGCGTGTCGGGGGAAGCCAAAAACATTCAGTACTTC; j_gene: TRBJ2-4; d_gene: NA; v_gene: TRBV29-1; abundance: NA; len: 13
CDR3aa: CASSAGQNTGELFF; CDR3nt: TGTGCCAGCAGCGCGGGACAGAACACCGGGGAGCTGTTTTTT; j_gene: TRBJ2-2; d_gene: NA; v_gene: TRBV9; abundance: NA; len: 14
CDR3aa: CASSLETSGGPYEQYF; CDR3nt: TGCGCCAGCAGCTTGGAGACTAGCGGGGGACCCTACGAGCAGTACTTC; j_gene: TRBJ2-7; d_gene: TRBD2; v_gene: TRBV5-1; abundance: NA; len: 16
CDR3aa: CASSWDRPYEQYF; CDR3nt: TGTGCCAGCAGTTGGGACCGTCCCTACGAGCAGTACTTC; j_gene: TRBJ2-7; d_gene: NA; v_gene: TRBV6-1; abundance: NA; len: 13
CDR3aa: CASSKASQGATLNQPQHF; CDR3nt: TGTGCCAGCAGCAAGGCCTCACAGGGGGCTACCCTCAATCAGCCCCAGCATTTT; j_gene: TRBJ1-5; d_gene: NA; v_gene: TRBV21-1; abundance: NA; len: 18
CDR3aa: CASSWMDTDTQYF; CDR3nt: TGTGCCAGCAGTTGGATGGACACAGATACGCAGTATTTT; j_gene: TRBJ2-3; d_gene: NA; v_gene: TRBV27; abundance: NA; len: 13
CDR3aa: CASREGRDNEQFF; CDR3nt: TGTGCCAGCAGGGAAGGGCGGGACAATGAGCAGTTCTTC; j_gene: TRBJ2-1; d_gene: NA; v_gene: TRBV7-3; abundance: NA; len: 13